This T cell receptor beta chain was documented in a study of response to subunit inactivated influenza vaccine. As for this clonotype: As yet, its antigen is unknown.

Regarding the study as a whole: It was suggested by the authors that few new T cells are recruited by each seasonal influenza vaccination.

The junction had 13 bases not matched to a gene; V was cut back by 5 bases and J by 7 bases. The CDR3 runs to 14 residues. Germline loops: CDR1 SQVTM, CDR2 ANQGSEA. TCRdb itself ran the RT-PCR reads through MiXCR, one entry per CDR3 protein. This sample has about half a million distinct CDR3 sequences, with about 8% found just once. The chain joins TRBV29-1 to TRBJ2-7; 8 bases are a match to TRBD2. Sequenced here: PBMCs from blood, sampled roughly 24 months after vaccination. The sequence was collected from a man aged 45 to 75 who received an inactivated influenza vaccine. The DNA for the CDR3 is TGCAGCGTTCTCAGCGGGAGCCCCTTCGGTGAGCAGTACTTC. Its protein product is CSVLSGSPFGEQYF.